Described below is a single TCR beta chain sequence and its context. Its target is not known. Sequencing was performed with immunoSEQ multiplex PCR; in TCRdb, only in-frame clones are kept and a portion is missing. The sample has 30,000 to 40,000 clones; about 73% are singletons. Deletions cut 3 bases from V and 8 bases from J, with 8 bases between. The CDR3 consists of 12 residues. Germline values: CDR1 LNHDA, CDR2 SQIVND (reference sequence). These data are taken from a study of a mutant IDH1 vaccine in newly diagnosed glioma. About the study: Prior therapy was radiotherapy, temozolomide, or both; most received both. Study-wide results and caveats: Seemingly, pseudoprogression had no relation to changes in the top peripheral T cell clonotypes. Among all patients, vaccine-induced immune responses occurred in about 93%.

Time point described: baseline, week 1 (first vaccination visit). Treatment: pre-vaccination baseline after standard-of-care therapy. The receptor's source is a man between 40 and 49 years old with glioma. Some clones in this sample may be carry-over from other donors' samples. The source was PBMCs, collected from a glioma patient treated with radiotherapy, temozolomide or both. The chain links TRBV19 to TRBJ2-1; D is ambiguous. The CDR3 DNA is TGTGCCAGTAGTATCGGGTTCGATGAGCAGTTCTTC. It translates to CASSIGFDEQFF.